Listed below are T cell receptor beta chains from one sample, sequenced in a study of blood T cell repertoires in COVID-19. Clones were sequenced by immunoSEQ multiplex PCR, and TCRdb holds only the in-frame ones, with some missing. Here the sample spans more than 450,000 clones, approximately 86% being singletons. The sample taken for sequencing was PBMCs or T cells enriched from blood (not recorded which). The receptors derive from a woman aged 18-29 years who had recovered from COVID-19. The CDR3 runs from the conserved cysteine through the conserved F or W. A D gene is named only where the DNA matches it firmly. Clone size is shown for a subset of rows, as once, few, many or a class of expanded clone.

j_call clone_size v_call d_call cdr3_aa cdr3_nt
TRBJ1-4 once TRBV4-1 NA CASSRTGRVENEKLFF TGCGCCAGCAGCCGAACAGGCAGGGTCGAAAATGAAAAACTGTTTTTT
TRBJ1-1 NA TRBV18 NA CASSPTGIRDTEAFF TGTGCCAGCTCACCCACGGGGATAAGGGACACTGAAGCTTTCTTT
TRBJ2-7 NA TRBV11-2 NA CASSSPTVYEQYF TGTGCCAGCAGCTCGCCAACGGTCTACGAGCAGTACTTC
TRBJ1-5 NA TRBV18 TRBD1 CASSPQGAVNQPQHF TGTGCCAGCTCACCACAGGGGGCAGTCAATCAGCCCCAGCATTTT
TRBJ2-7 NA TRBV2 NA CASSPRVLYEQYF TGTGCCAGCAGTCCCCGGGTCCTTTACGAGCAGTACTTC
TRBJ1-1 NA TRBV7-8 TRBD1 CASSSMGTDTEAFF TGTGCCAGCAGCTCGATGGGGACAGACACTGAAGCTTTCTTT
TRBJ1-1 once TRBV20-1 TRBD1 CSASPRGTAYLSRTEAFF TGCAGTGCTAGTCCCCGCGGGACAGCCTACTTGTCTAGAACTGAAGCTTTCTTT
TRBJ1-6 NA TRBV7-2 NA CASSLILLNSPLHF TGTGCCAGCAGCTTGATACTTCTGAATTCACCCCTCCACTTT
TRBJ1-3 NA TRBV18 NA CASSPLAGNSGNTIYF TGTGCCAGCTCACCCCTTGCGGGAAACTCTGGAAACACCATATATTTT
TRBJ1-6 NA TRBV11-2 NA CASSLDRRTADNSPLHF TGTGCCAGCAGCTTAGATAGGCGGACAGCGGATAATTCACCCCTCCACTTT
TRBJ2-5 NA TRBV29-1 NA CSVEEGLQETQYF TGCAGCGTAGAGGAGGGACTCCAAGAGACCCAGTACTTC
TRBJ2-6 NA TRBV19 TRBD1 CASSPGTGLIGANVLTF TGTGCCAGTAGCCCCGGGACAGGCCTTATCGGGGCCAACGTCCTGACTTTC
TRBJ2-1 NA TRBV5-1 TRBD1 CASSLGGQGLGRHNEQFF TGCGCCAGCAGCTTAGGCGGACAGGGGCTAGGGAGACACAATGAGCAGTTCTTC
TRBJ1-2 few TRBV29-1 TRBD1 CSVGTGKAAGYTF TGCAGCGTCGGGACAGGGAAAGCTGCTGGCTACACCTTC
TRBJ2-1 NA TRBV6-6 NA CASSYGLHGNEQFF TGTGCCAGCAGTTACGGGCTTCATGGCAATGAGCAGTTCTTC
TRBJ2-1 NA TRBV6-5 TRBD1 CASSLIRDRDNEQFF TGTGCCAGCAGCCTTATCCGGGACAGAGACAATGAGCAGTTCTTC
TRBJ1-5 NA TRBV12-3/TRBV12-4 NA CASSTGTSQPQHF TGTGCCAGCAGTACAGGGACAAGTCAGCCCCAGCATTTT
TRBJ1-1 NA TRBV19 NA CASSPLGEGNTEAFF TGTGCCAGTAGTCCGTTAGGGGAGGGGAACACTGAAGCTTTCTTT
TRBJ1-2 NA TRBV4-1 TRBD1 CASSGTGGGYTF TGCGCCAGCAGCGGGACAGGAGGTGGCTACACCTTC
TRBJ1-1 NA TRBV5-5 TRBD1 CASTGEVGTEAFF TGTGCCAGTACAGGGGAGGTGGGCACTGAAGCTTTCTTT
TRBJ2-7 once TRBV5-1 NA CASSFEAGPVPTYEQYF TGCGCCAGCAGCTTTGAAGCGGGTCCCGTACCAACCTACGAGCAGTACTTC
TRBJ2-7 NA TRBV27 NA CASSLAGSYEQYF TGTGCCAGCAGTTTGGCAGGCTCCTACGAGCAGTACTTC
TRBJ2-1 NA TRBV4-1 NA CASSQGRAGIYNEQFF TGCGCCAGCAGCCAGGGTAGGGCGGGGATTTACAATGAGCAGTTCTTC
TRBJ1-6 few TRBV2 NA CASSEAGNSPLHF TGTGCCAGCAGTGAAGCCGGGAATTCACCCCTCCACTTT
TRBJ1-1 NA TRBV27 NA CASSFVRGNTEAFF TGTGCCAGCAGTTTTGTGCGCGGGAACACTGAAGCTTTCTTT
TRBJ1-1 NA TRBV27 NA CASSWGGYTEAFF TGTGCCAGCAGTTGGGGGGGATACACTGAAGCTTTCTTT
TRBJ1-5 NA TRBV28 NA CASTPRGISNQPQHF TGTGCCAGCACCCCCCGAGGCATTAGCAATCAGCCCCAGCATTTT
TRBJ1-5 NA TRBV28 NA CASSWGVDHQPQHF TGTGCCAGCTCCTGGGGGGTGGACCATCAGCCCCAGCATTTT
TRBJ2-7 NA TRBV5-4 TRBD1 CASSRDSIYEQYF TGTGCCAGCAGCCGGGACAGTATATACGAGCAGTACTTC
TRBJ1-1 NA TRBV7-8 NA CASSSTVNTEAFF TGTGCCAGCAGCTCGACAGTGAACACTGAAGCTTTCTTT
TRBJ2-4 NA TRBV10-2 NA CASSDGGRDIQYF TGCGCCAGCAGTGATGGGGGCCGGGACATTCAGTACTTC
TRBJ2-3 NA TRBV6-6 TRBD2 CASSPGTSGTFSTDTQYF TGTGCCAGCAGTCCCGGGACTAGCGGGACCTTCAGCACAGATACGCAGTATTTT
TRBJ2-5 NA TRBV5-1 NA CASSLEQQETQYF TGCGCTAGCAGCTTGGAACAGCAAGAGACCCAGTACTTC
TRBJ2-6 NA TRBV21-1 NA CASSLGTGIKLSGANVLTF TGTGCCAGCAGCTTAGGGACAGGGATTAAACTTTCTGGGGCCAACGTCCTGACTTTC
TRBJ1-1 NA TRBV10-3 TRBD1 CATLKGAGDVNTEAFF TGTGCCACCTTGAAGGGGGCGGGTGATGTGAACACTGAAGCTTTCTTT
TRBJ1-2 few TRBV5-6 NA CASSLDSKRGYTF TGTGCCAGCAGCCTTGACAGTAAGCGAGGCTACACCTTC
TRBJ2-5 NA TRBV27 NA CASSFRETQYF TGTGCCAGCAGTTTTAGAGAGACCCAGTACTTC
TRBJ1-5 NA TRBV6-1 NA CASSGGIGEALIQPQHF TGTGCCAGCAGTGGTGGGATTGGGGAGGCGCTAATTCAGCCCCAGCATTTT
TRBJ1-1 once TRBV7-9 NA CASSSLWAGALSGTEAFF TGTGCCAGCAGCTCTTTATGGGCAGGGGCTTTATCGGGCACTGAAGCTTTCTTT
TRBJ1-1 NA TRBV5-1 NA CASSTGNTEAFF TGCGCCAGCAGTACGGGGAACACTGAAGCTTTCTTT
TRBJ2-3 NA TRBV2 TRBD1 CASWDYRGTTDTQYF TGTGCCAGCTGGGATTACAGGGGAACCACAGATACGCAGTATTTT